These 9 T cell receptor beta chains came from one sample sequenced in a study of neurological immune-mediated disorders (dated by TCRdb to between 2019 and 2020). Library preparation employed 5' RACE. Sequencer: Illumina HiSeq 2500. TCRdb reworked the public reads: Q25 trimming with fastp, MiXCR clone assembly, productive beta chains retained. Rows are combined by CDR3 protein, so each entry shows the most common genes and DNA. The sample profile shows around 94,000 distinct CDR3 sequences; about 3.8% of them were found once. In total, the top ten clones hold 5% to 6.5% of the sample. Sequenced material: PBMCs. The receptors were gathered from a woman aged 18-29 years with multiple sclerosis.

The sample holds many counts of this clonotype. The CDR3 spells CASSSPADYTDTQYF. CDR3 sequence (DNA): TGTGCCAGCAGTTCCCCAGCGGACTACACAGATACGCAGTATTTT. The chain recombines TRBV12-3 or TRBV12-4 with TRBJ2-3; D is perhaps TRBD2 (6 bases). The CDR3 covers 15 residues. The ends were cut back, 4 bases at V and 2 bases at J, with 13 bases in the middle.

The table lists this clonotype with a few counts. The gene calls are TRBV11-2 and TRBJ2-2, with TRBD1 as a possible D gene (6 bases). Germline loops: CDR1 SGHAT, CDR2 FQNNGV. The CDR3 sequence is 15 residues long. Trimming left V 3 bases short and J 5 bases short, with 13 bases between. The DNA for the CDR3 is TGTGCCAGCAGCTTCTACGGACAGATGACCGGGGAGCTGTTTTTT. It is translated as CASSFYGQMTGELFF. The full variable domain, with the rest looked up from reference TRBV11-2 and TRBJ2-2, is EAGVAQSPRYKIIEKRQSVAFWCNPISGHATLYWYQQILGQGPKLLIQFQNNGVVDDSQLPKDRFSAERLKGVDSTLKIQPAKLEDSAVYLCASSFYGQMTGELFFGEGSRLTVL.

This clonotype was detected many times. This sequence joins TRBV5-1 and TRBJ1-5; 12 nucleotides line up with TRBD1. The germline gives CDR1 SGHRS, CDR2 YFSETQ. The V gene end was trimmed by 2 bases and the J gene end by 6 bases; junction bases not matched to a gene: 3. CDR3 length equals 15 residues. The CDR3 region is CASSLGTGGFQPQHF. In nucleotides, the CDR3 is TGCGCCAGCAGCTTAGGGACAGGGGGCTTTCAGCCCCAGCATTTT.

This clonotype occurred a few times. The gene calls are TRBV27 and TRBJ1-1; weak D call: TRBD1 (6 bases). Germline V gene data show CDR1 as MNHEY and CDR2 as SMNVEV (reference sequence). V shed 3 bases and J shed 3 bases, with 11 bases lying between them. The CDR3 loop spans 14 amino acids. CDR3 amino acids: CASSFGAGDTEAFF. For the CDR3, the DNA is TGTGCCAGCAGTTTCGGGGCAGGGGACACTGAAGCTTTCTTT.

This clonotype was seen at least ten times. The J gene is TRBJ1-2, the V gene TRBV3-1, with D unclear. This CDR3 contains 15 residues. CDR1 LGHDT and CDR2 YNNKEL come from the germline V gene (reference sequence). Trimming shortened V by 0 bases and J by 8 bases, and 16 bases separated the two germline ends. CDR3 nucleotide sequence: TGTGCCAGCAGCCAAGACTCTTCAGGCGTGGGAGGCTACACCTTC. It codes for CASSQDSSGVGGYTF.

This clonotype is classed as medium-sized (0.01 to 0.1%). The chain links TRBV6-4 to TRBJ2-7; 9 nucleotides match TRBD2. The CDR3 covers 14 residues. V was clipped by 6 bases and J by 1 base; unmatched bases: 4. In germline, CDR1 is MRHNA, CDR2 SNTAGT. The CDR3 region is CASSPSGDSYEQYF. In nucleotides, the CDR3 is TGTGCCAGCAGCCCTAGCGGGGATTCCTACGAGCAGTACTTC.

At least ten counts were recorded for this clonotype. This chain links TRBV7-3 with TRBJ1-2; 7 bases map to TRBD1. Looked up from germline, CDR1 is SGHTA and CDR2 is FQGTGA. CDR3 size: 14 residues. V lost 1 base and J lost 4; bases outside the gene matches: 3. The CDR3 spells CASSLSRDSYGYTF. The DNA of the CDR3 is TGTGCCAGCAGCTTAAGCCGGGACAGCTATGGCTACACCTTC.

On this clonotype itself: A read error is possible here, since a much larger clone lies one base away. The J gene is TRBJ2-2, the V gene TRBV7-8; tentatively, D is TRBD2 (6 bases). The CDR3 contains 14 residues. Germline-derived CDR1 and CDR2 are SGHVS and FQNEAQ. In DNA form, the CDR3 reads TGTGTCAGCAGCCACGGGAGTAGGGTCGGGGAGCTGTTTTTT. It is translated as CVSSHGSRVGELFF.

The sample holds one count of this clonotype. The CDR3 sequence is CASSQRTGDNEQFF. The CDR3 DNA reads as TGCGCCAGCAGCCAACGGACAGGGGACAATGAGCAGTTCTTC. This chain connects TRBV4-3 to TRBJ2-1, with 9 positions matching TRBD1. Germline assignment: CDR1 LGHNA and CDR2 YSLEER. V lost 2 bases and J lost 5; bases outside the gene matches: 1. CDR3 size: 14 residues.